The present TCR beta chain was sequenced within a study of T cell repertoires in cytomegalovirus infection. Study at large: From public TCR beta signatures came an indication of both CMV infection and matching HLA type.

The germline V gene encodes CDR1 MNHNY and CDR2 SVGAGI (reference sequence). The CDR3 is 13 amino acids. V lost 5 bases and J 6 bases, leaving 12 bases between the germline ends. With respect to this clonotype: The antigen remains undetermined.

TCRdb analysed the reads with MiXCR anew, one entry per CDR3 protein. This sample carries approximately 340,000 distinct CDR3 sequences, 25% to 30% of them seen once, and the ten largest clones take around 20%. The chain is built from TRBV6-6 and TRBJ2-3; a possible D gene is TRBD2 (6 bases). Material: cultured PBMCs, obtained from culture after CMV antigen stimulation. This clonotype originated in a human donor in good health (CMV status not recorded). Some clones in this sample may be carry-over from other donors' samples. The CDR3 sequence: CASSHGSKDTQYF. The CDR3 region has the DNA TGTGCCAGCAGTCACGGGAGTAAGGATACGCAGTATTTT.